This T cell receptor beta chain was obtained from a study of blood T cells in healthy people across ages. Germline loops: CDR1 DFQATT, CDR2 SNEGSKA (reference sequence). The CDR3 has 12 residues. Trimming shortened V by 5 bases and J by 2 bases, and 9 bases separated the two germline ends. Primed by a sample-barcoded 5' primer and a J-beta primer mix, a second PCR proceeded for 7 to 11 cycles. Each of the cDNA molecules was tagged by a template-switch adaptor with 12 random nucleotides. MiXCR, applied by TCRdb to the 5' RACE reads, yields one record per CDR3 protein. The sample lists about 500,000 distinct CDR3 sequences; 20% to 30% were seen once. These records were also assigned to another study, of T cells of mothers and their children.

The sample was blood. The V call is TRBV20-1, the J call TRBJ1-2, with D tentatively TRBD1 (6 bases). This clonotype was sampled from a boy between 10 and 17 years old in good health. CDR3 loop: CSAHDRNYGYTF. In nucleotides, the CDR3 is TGCAGTGCTCATGACAGGAACTATGGCTACACCTTC.